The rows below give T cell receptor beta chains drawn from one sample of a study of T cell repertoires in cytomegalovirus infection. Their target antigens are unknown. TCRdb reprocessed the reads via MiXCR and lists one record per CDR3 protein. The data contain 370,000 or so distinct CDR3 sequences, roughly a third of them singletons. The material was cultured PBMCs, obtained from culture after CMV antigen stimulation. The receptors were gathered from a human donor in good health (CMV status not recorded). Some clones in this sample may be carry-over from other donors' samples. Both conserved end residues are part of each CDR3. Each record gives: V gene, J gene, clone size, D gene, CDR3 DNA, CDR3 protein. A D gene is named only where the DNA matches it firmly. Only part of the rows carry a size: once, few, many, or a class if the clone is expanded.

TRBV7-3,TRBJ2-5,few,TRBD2,TGTGCCAGCAGTCCGGGGACTAGCGGGAGGACGGGACCGGAGACCCAGTACTTC,CASSPGTSGRTGPETQYF
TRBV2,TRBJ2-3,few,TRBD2,TGTGCCAGCGGAGACGGACTAGCGGGACTTACAGATACGCAGTATTTT,CASGDGLAGLTDTQYF
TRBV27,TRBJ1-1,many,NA,TGTGCCAGCAGTAAGACAAGGGACGGCTTCACTGAAGCTTTCTTT,CASSKTRDGFTEAFF
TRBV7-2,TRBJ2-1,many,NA,TGTGCCAGCAGCTTAAAGTGGGCTGAGCAGTTCTTC,CASSLKWAEQFF
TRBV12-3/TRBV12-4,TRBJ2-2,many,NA,TGTGCCAGCAGCAGCGACACCGGGGAGCTGTTTTTT,CASSSDTGELFF
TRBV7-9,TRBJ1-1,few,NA,TGTGCCAGCAGCCCACCCGGATACACTGAAGCTTTCTTT,CASSPPGYTEAFF
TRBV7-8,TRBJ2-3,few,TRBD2,TGTGCCAGCGGACGGGAGGGAAGCACAGATACGCAGTATTTT,CASGREGSTDTQYF
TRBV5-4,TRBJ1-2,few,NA,TGTGCCAGCAGCTTGGCCTGGGCCGGAGCTGAAATGCCCTACACCTTC,CASSLAWAGAEMPYTF
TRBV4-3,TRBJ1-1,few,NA,TGCGCCAGCAGCCCCGGTGCGGGGGCCCCTCGGGACACTGAAGCTTTCTTT,CASSPGAGAPRDTEAFF
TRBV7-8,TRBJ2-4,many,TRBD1,TGTGCCAGCAGCCCGTGGACAGGGCTAGCCAAAAACATTCAGTACTTC,CASSPWTGLAKNIQYF
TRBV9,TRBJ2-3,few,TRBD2,TGTGCCAGCAGCGTAGGGCTAGCGGGCACAGATACGCAGTATTTT,CASSVGLAGTDTQYF
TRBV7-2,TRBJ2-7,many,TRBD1,TGTGCCAGCAGCCAATACAGGGGGCAGGCCTACGAGCAGTACTTC,CASSQYRGQAYEQYF
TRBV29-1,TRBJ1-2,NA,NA,TGCAGCGTTGACGCAGCTAACTATGGCTACACCTTC,CSVDAANYGYTF
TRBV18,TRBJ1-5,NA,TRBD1,TGTGCCAGCTCACCAACCTCAGGGACAGGGGATCCCTCCAGGGGGAATCAGCCCCAGCATTTT,CASSPTSGTGDPSRGNQPQHF
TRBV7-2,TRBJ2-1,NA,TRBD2,TGTGCCAGCACCGCGGGGGTAGCGGGAGTAACTTACTACAATGAGCAGTTCTTC,CASTAGVAGVTYYNEQFF
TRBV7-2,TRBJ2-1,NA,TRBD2,TGTGCCAGCAGCCCTAGCGGGAGCCTTAATGAGCAGTTCTTC,CASSPSGSLNEQFF
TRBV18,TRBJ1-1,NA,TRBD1,TGTGCCAGCTCACCTGTTTTAGGACAGGGGCAAAGTGAAGCTTTCTTT,CASSPVLGQGQSEAFF
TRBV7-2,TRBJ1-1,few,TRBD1,TGTGCCAGCAGCTGGGCCGGGACAGGGTTAACTTTCTTT,CASSWAGTGLTFF
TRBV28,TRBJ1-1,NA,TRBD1,TGTGCCAGCAGACCCTACCTCCCCGGGACAGACACTGAAGCTTTCTTT,CASRPYLPGTDTEAFF
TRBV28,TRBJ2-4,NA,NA,TGTGCCAGCAATACCGGGACGGGACACTGGTTC,CASNTGTGHWF
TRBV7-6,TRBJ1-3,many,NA,TGTGCCAGCAGGACTGGAACAGGGTATGGAAACACCATATATTTT,CASRTGTGYGNTIYF
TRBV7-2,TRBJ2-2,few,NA,TGTGCCAGCAGCCGGGGGCGGGGCTCGGGGGAGCTGTTTTTT,CASSRGRGSGELFF
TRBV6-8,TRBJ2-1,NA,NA,TGTGCCAGCAATAAAAGAGGACTAGAGCAGTTCTTC,CASNKRGLEQFF
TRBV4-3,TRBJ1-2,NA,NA,TGCGCCAGCAGCCAAGTTGCTGAGGGGATATCCTATGGCTACACCTTC,CASSQVAEGISYGYTF
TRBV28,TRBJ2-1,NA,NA,TGTGCCAGCAGAGGGACCTCCATCAGGGCCTACAATGAGCAGTTCTTC,CASRGTSIRAYNEQFF
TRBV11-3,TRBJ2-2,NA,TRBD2,TGTGCCAGCAGCAACCCTAGCGGGAGCGGGACCGGGGAGCTGTTTTTT,CASSNPSGSGTGELFF
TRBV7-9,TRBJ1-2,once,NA,TGTGCCAGCACCGCCGCGGGGCCGGATGGCTACACCTTC,CASTAAGPDGYTF
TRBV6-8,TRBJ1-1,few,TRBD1,TGTGCCAGCATCCCAGGGGGTCTACCCACTGAAGCTTTCTTT,CASIPGGLPTEAFF
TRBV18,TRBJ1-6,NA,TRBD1,TGTGCCAGCTCACCCTGGGACAGGACCAAGGATTCACCCCTCCACTTT,CASSPWDRTKDSPLHF
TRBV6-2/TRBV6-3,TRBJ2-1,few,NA,TGTGCCAGCAGTTATTCCCCGGGAGTGGGCTACAATGAGCAGTTCTTC,CASSYSPGVGYNEQFF
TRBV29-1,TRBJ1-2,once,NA,TGCAGCGCTCCTATGACAGCTAACTATGGCTACACCTTC,CSAPMTANYGYTF
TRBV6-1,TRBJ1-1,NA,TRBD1,TGTGCCAGCAAGAGGGGGCGTATGAACACTGAAGCTTTCTTT,CASKRGRMNTEAFF
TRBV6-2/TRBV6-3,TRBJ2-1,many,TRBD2,TGTGCCAGCAGTTACCGGTTAGCGGGAGGGCCCAATGAGCAGTTCTTC,CASSYRLAGGPNEQFF
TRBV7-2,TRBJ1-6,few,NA,TGTGCCAGCAGCTTACAGACAGACTATAATTCACCCCTCCACTTT,CASSLQTDYNSPLHF
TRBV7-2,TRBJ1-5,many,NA,TGTGCCAGCAGCTTAGATGGAGGGGCCCAGCCCCAGCATTTT,CASSLDGGAQPQHF